This passage covers 18 T cell receptor beta chains from one sample sequenced in a study of T-cell memory formation after mild COVID-19. TCRdb reprocessed the 5' RACE reads via MiXCR and lists one record per CDR3 protein. The profile shows approximately 230,000 distinct CDR3 sequences, approximately 16% of them singletons. The sequenced sample was PBMCs or a T cell subset sorted from them (not recorded which). Every receptor here comes from a man in his late teens or twenties who had mild COVID-19 (a few samples of this study predate the infection). Cell type and time point are not known.

The chain links TRBV11-2 to TRBJ1-1; D possibly corresponds to TRBD1 (5 bases). Trimming pared 2 bases from V and 5 bases from J, leaving 15 bases between. The CDR3 totals 15 residues. The germline V gene has CDR1 SGHAT and CDR2 FQNNGV. CDR3 sequence: CASSLIRGAGTEAFF. In nucleotides, the CDR3 is TGTGCCAGCAGCTTAATTCGAGGGGCAGGGACTGAAGCTTTCTTT.

The V gene is TRBV7-2, the J gene TRBJ1-4; D is unresolved. This CDR3 contains 14 residues. Trimming pared 3 bases from V and 5 bases from J, leaving 10 bases between. Per the germline V gene, CDR1 is SGHTA and CDR2 is FQGNSA. CDR3 DNA: TGTGCCAGCAGCTTTCTCTCTGTCAATGAAAAACTGTTTTTT. Protein product: CASSFLSVNEKLFF.

Many counts were recorded for this clonotype. The rearrangement links TRBV5-1 to TRBJ2-7; 10 bases match TRBD1. Germline V gene lookup returns CDR1 SGHRS and CDR2 YFSETQ. The junction had 8 bases not matched to a gene; V was cut back by 0 bases and J by 5 bases. The CDR3 length is 16 residues. CDR3 nucleotide sequence: TGCGCCAGCAGCTTGGTACCGGGGACAGGGGCCAACGAGCAGTACGTC. Protein sequence: CASSLVPGTGANEQYV.

This clonotype was detected a few times. This chain connects TRBV27 to TRBJ1-4, with D uncertain. Trimming left V 5 bases short and J 7 bases short, with 17 bases between. The CDR3 is 15 amino acids. Germline values: CDR1 MNHEY, CDR2 SMNVEV (reference sequence). This chain's CDR3 is CASSPWATRGEKLFF. The CDR3 nucleotides are TGTGCCAGCAGTCCATGGGCCACCCGTGGTGAAAAACTGTTTTTT.

The sample holds a few counts of this clonotype. This rearrangement joins TRBV20-1 to TRBJ1-5, with D unclear. V lost 3 bases to trimming and J lost 0 bases, with 6 bases between them. Germline values: CDR1 DFQATT, CDR2 SNEGSKA (reference sequence). The length of the CDR3 is 13 residues. DNA for the CDR3: TGCAGTGCTAGCACTCCTAGCAATCAGCCCCAGCATTTT. Protein sequence: CSASTPSNQPQHF.

This clonotype has a handful of counts. This chain joins TRBV7-2 and TRBJ1-4; D not resolved. There are 14 residues in the CDR3. Trimming left V 2 bases short and J 7 bases short, with 11 bases between. The germline V gene encodes CDR1 SGHTA and CDR2 FQGNSA. The CDR3 DNA sequence: TGTGCCAGCAGCTTACAAGCGGATACTGAAAAACTGTTTTTT. This codes for CASSLQADTEKLFF.

The V gene is TRBV29-1, the J gene TRBJ2-1, with 7 bases fitting TRBD2. The CDR3 consists of 13 residues. The ends lost 4 bases at V and 9 bases at J; junction bases unmatched: 9. The germline V gene has CDR1 SQVTM and CDR2 ANQGSEA. The CDR3 loop reads CSVASGAGGEQFF. The CDR3 region has the DNA TGCAGCGTTGCGAGCGGGGCCGGGGGTGAGCAGTTCTTC.

The gene calls are TRBV29-1 and TRBJ1-1; D is perhaps TRBD1 (5 bases). Germline V gene data show CDR1 as SQVTM and CDR2 as ANQGSEA. The CDR3 totals 13 residues. Between the trimmed V and J ends, which lost 0 bases and 10 bases, there was a span of 15 bases. The CDR3 DNA is TGCAGCGTTGAAGATATTGGGGGAGTTGGAGCTTTCTTT. Its translation: CSVEDIGGVGAFF.

The chain combines TRBV6-5 with TRBJ2-6, with D hard to call. The CDR3 sequence is 15 residues long. The V gene lost 2 bases and the J gene lost 0 bases, with 5 bases spanning the gap. From germline, CDR1 is MNHEY and CDR2 SVGAGI. CDR3 nucleotides: TGTGCCAGCAGTTACCAACGCTCTGGGGCCAACGTCCTGACTTTC. Protein sequence: CASSYQRSGANVLTF.

The chain couples TRBV21-1 to TRBJ1-5; TRBD1 is the table's D call and was not checked against the DNA. TRBV21-1 represents a pseudogene. This CDR3 is built from 15 residues. In nucleotides, the CDR3 is TGTGCCAGCAGCAAAGGGAAGGGGGGAGATCAGCCCCAGCATTTT. Encoded protein: CASSKGKGGDQPQHF.

V and J are TRBV30 and TRBJ1-5; TRBD1 is a possible D gene (6 bases). Germline values: CDR1 GTSNPN, CDR2 SVGIG (reference sequence). This CDR3 has 13 residues. V dropped 2 bases and J dropped 7 bases, with 12 bases sitting between them. CDR3 bases: TGTGCCTGGAGTAGTGGGGGCGGGCAGCCCCAGCATTTT. This translates into CAWSSGGGQPQHF.

This clonotype was observed a handful of times. The J gene is TRBJ1-1, the V gene TRBV20-1; D is unresolved. CDR3 length: 11 residues. Germline CDR1 DFQATT, CDR2 SNEGSKA (reference sequence). V was shortened by 7 bases and J by 1 base, with 7 bases between the two germline ends. This CDR3 is CSGTKNTEAFF. Written as DNA, the CDR3 is TGCAGTGGGACGAAGAACACTGAAGCTTTCTTT.

The rearrangement uses TRBV20-1 and TRBJ1-1; a weak D match, TRBD1 (5 bases). The germline V gene encodes CDR1 DFQATT and CDR2 SNEGSKA (reference sequence). Trimming shortened V by 6 bases and J by 7 bases, and 15 bases separated the two germline ends. The CDR3 is 12 residues long. In nucleotides, the CDR3 is TGCAGTGCCCCTCTGCTGGGGGTTGAAGCTTTCTTT. Amino acid sequence: CSAPLLGVEAFF.

The chain employs TRBV2 and TRBJ1-1; a weak D match, TRBD1 (5 bases). Germline CDR1 reads SNHLY; CDR2 reads FYNNEI. The length of the CDR3 is 15 residues. Deletions cut 4 bases from V and 1 base from J, with 13 bases between. The CDR3 is CASSGWGGANTEAFF. The CDR3 DNA follows: TGTGCCAGCAGTGGTTGGGGTGGGGCGAACACTGAAGCTTTCTTT.

This chain links TRBV5-6 with TRBJ2-5; TRBD2 aligns across 13 bases. Germline trimming cut 3 bases from V and 4 bases from J; bases unmatched to any gene: 6. Looked up from germline, CDR1 is SGHDT and CDR2 is YYEEEE. The CDR3 is made up of 16 amino acids. CDR3 sequence reads: CASSWGTSGATETQYF. The CDR3 nucleotides read TGTGCCAGCAGCTGGGGGACTAGCGGGGCGACAGAGACCCAGTACTTC.

CDR3 sequence: CASSSGPQSPLHF. For the CDR3, the DNA is TGTGCCAGCAGCTCGGGACCTCAATCACCCCTCCACTTT. The V and J genes are TRBV6-5 and TRBJ1-6; TRBD1 is a possible D gene (5 bases). This CDR3 spans 13 amino acids. V was pared by 6 bases and J by 10 bases, with 13 bases between. The germline V gene encodes CDR1 MNHEY and CDR2 SVGAGI.

This clonotype has more than one count but fewer than ten. The chain is built from TRBV2 and TRBJ1-2, with TRBD1 as a possible D gene (5 bases). Trimming cost V 7 bases and J 2 bases, with 14 bases left between them. Germline V gene sequence: CDR1 SNHLY, CDR2 FYNNEI. This CDR3 is built from 14 residues. The CDR3 loop reads CASTGHWENYGYTF. The CDR3 DNA reads as TGTGCCAGCACGGGGCATTGGGAGAACTATGGCTACACCTTC.

In its sample, this clonotype was seen a few times. The chain carries TRBV5-4 and TRBJ2-5, with TRBD1 as a possible D gene (6 bases). Germline CDR1 and CDR2: SGHNT and YYREEE (reference sequence). CDR3 length: 13 amino acids. V was shortened by 1 base and J by 4 bases, with 8 bases between the two germline ends. CDR3 in amino acids: CASSLPRGETQYF. For the CDR3, the DNA is TGTGCCAGCAGCTTGCCCAGGGGAGAGACCCAGTACTTC.